This T cell receptor beta chain comes out of a study of blood T cells in healthy people across ages. For the second PCR, which ran for roughly 7 to 11 cycles, a sample-barcoded 5' primer and a J-beta primer mix were used. Each CDR3 protein gets one entry after TCRdb re-called the 5' RACE reads with MiXCR. The profile covers around 1,000,000 distinct CDR3 sequences, with about 25% appearing a single time and less than 0.85% taken by the ten largest. The CDR3 contains 12 residues. In germline, CDR1 is DFQATT, CDR2 SNEGSKA (reference sequence). The same sample was also used in a study of T cells of mothers and their children.

Sequenced sample: blood. The gene calls are TRBV20-1 and TRBJ2-1, with D maybe TRBD2 (6 bases). The end of the DNA is better explained by TRBJ2-7, so the J call may be wrong. The receptor was isolated from a girl aged 2-10 years in good health. The CDR3 DNA sequence: TGCAGTGCTCGGGGGATATCGCGCGAGCAGTACTTC. This encodes CSARGISREQYF.